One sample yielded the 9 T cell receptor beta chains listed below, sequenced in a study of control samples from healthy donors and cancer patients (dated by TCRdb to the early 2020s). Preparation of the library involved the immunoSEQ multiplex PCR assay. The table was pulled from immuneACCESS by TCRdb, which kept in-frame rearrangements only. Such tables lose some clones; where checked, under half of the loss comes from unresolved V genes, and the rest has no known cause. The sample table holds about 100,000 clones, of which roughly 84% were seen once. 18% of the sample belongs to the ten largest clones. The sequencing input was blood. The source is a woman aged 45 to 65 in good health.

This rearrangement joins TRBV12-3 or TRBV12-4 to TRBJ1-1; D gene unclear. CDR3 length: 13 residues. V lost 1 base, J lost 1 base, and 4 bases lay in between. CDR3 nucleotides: TGTGCCAGCAGTTTAGAGAGGAACACTGAAGCTTTCTTT. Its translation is CASSLERNTEAFF.

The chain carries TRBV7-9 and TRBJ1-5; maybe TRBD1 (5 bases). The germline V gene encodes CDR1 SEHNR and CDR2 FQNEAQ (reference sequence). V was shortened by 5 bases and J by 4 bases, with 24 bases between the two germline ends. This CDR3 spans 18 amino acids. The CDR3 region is CASSQGIVGGAPNQPQHF. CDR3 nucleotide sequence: TGTGCCAGCAGCCAAGGGATTGTAGGAGGGGCCCCTAATCAGCCCCAGCATTTT. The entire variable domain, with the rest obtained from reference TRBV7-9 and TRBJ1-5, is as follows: DTGVSQNPRHKITKRGQNVTFRCDPISEHNRLYWYRQTLGQGPEFLTYFQNEAQLEKSRLLSDRFSAERPKGSFSTLEIQRTEQGDSAMYLCASSQGIVGGAPNQPQHFGDGTRLSIL.

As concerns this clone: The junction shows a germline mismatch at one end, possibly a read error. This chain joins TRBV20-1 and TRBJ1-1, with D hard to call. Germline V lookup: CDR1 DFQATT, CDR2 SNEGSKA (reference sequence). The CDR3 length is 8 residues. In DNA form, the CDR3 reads TGCAGTGCTAGAGGGTCGACCTTT. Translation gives CSARGSTF.

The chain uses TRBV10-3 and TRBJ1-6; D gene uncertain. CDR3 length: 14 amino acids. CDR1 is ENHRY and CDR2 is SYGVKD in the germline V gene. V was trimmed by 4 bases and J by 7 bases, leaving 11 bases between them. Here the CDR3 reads CAISARSSNSPLHF. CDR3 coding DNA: TGTGCCATCAGTGCCCGGAGCTCCAATTCACCCCTCCACTTT.

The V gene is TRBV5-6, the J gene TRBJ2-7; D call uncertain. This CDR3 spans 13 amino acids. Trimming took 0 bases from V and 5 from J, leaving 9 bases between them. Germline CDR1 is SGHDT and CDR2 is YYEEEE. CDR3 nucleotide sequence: TGTGCCAGCAGCTTGGGTGGGGTCGACGAGCAGTACTTC. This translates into CASSLGGVDEQYF.

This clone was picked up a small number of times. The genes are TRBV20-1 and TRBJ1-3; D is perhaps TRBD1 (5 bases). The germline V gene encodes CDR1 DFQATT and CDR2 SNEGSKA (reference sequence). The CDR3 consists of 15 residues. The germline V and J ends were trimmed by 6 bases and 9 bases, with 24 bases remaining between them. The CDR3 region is CSASQPTQGEATIYF. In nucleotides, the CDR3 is TGCAGTGCGAGTCAGCCGACGCAGGGAGAGGCCACCATATATTTT.

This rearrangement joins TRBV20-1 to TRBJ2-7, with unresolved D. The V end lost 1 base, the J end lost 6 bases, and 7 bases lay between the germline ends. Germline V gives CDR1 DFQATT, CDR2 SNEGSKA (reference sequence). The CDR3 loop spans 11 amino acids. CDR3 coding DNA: TGCAGTGCTAGAGGCCCGGCCGAGCAGTACTTC. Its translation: CSARGPAEQYF.

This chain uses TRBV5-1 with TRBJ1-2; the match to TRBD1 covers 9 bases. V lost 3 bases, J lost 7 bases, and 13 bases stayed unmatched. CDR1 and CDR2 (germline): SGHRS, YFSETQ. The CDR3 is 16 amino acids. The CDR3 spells CASSSTNTGTGRGYTF. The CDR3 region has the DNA TGCGCCAGCAGCTCTACAAACACCGGGACAGGGCGTGGCTACACCTTC. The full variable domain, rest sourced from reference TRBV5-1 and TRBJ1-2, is KAGVTQTPRYLIKTRGQQVTLSCSPISGHRSVSWYQQTPGQGLQFLFEYFSETQRNKGNFPGRFSGRQFSNSRSEMNVSTLELGDSALYLCASSSTNTGTGRGYTFGSGTRLTVV.

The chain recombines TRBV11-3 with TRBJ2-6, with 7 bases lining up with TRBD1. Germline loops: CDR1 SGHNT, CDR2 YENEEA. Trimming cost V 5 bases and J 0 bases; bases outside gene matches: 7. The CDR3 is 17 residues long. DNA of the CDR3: TGTGCCAGCAGCAATCGGACAGGCCTCTCTGGGGCCAACGTCCTGACTTTC. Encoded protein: CASSNRTGLSGANVLTF.